These 4 T cell receptor beta chains were sequenced from one sample in a study of T cells in localized non-small cell lung cancer. Here immunoSEQ multiplex PCR was the method, and the copy in TCRdb shows in-frame clones only, minus some. The sample has around 31,000 clones, approximately 94% seen once. The sequencing here drew on peripheral blood, taken before any cancer treatment. The receptors derive from a woman aged 35 to 69 with stage I lung adenocarcinoma.

The CDR3 region is CASGIRTEVNTIYF. The CDR3 nucleotides are TGTGCCAGCGGAATTCGGACAGAAGTAAACACCATATATTTT. V gene TRBV28 combines with J gene TRBJ1-3; weak D call: TRBD1 (6 bases). The CDR3 covers 14 residues. V shed 8 bases and J shed 6 bases, with 17 bases lying between them. CDR1 and CDR2 (germline): MDHEN, SYDVKM.

CDR3 amino acids: CASSQVDMGLRGGTQYF. The CDR3 DNA reads as TGCGCCAGCAGCCAAGTAGATATGGGACTTAGAGGGGGGACCCAGTACTTC. This chain joins TRBV4-1 and TRBJ2-5; possibly TRBD1 or TRBD2 for D (6 bases each). CDR1 is MGHRA and CDR2 is YSYEKL in the germline V gene. The V end lost 1 base, the J end lost 7 bases, and 22 bases lay between the germline ends. This CDR3 is built from 17 residues.

This clone was found once. The chain has TRBV4-1 and TRBJ2-7; 11 positions match TRBD1. Germline V CDR1 and CDR2: MGHRA, YSYEKL. There are 15 residues in the CDR3. The V gene end was trimmed by 2 bases and the J gene end by 5 bases; junction bases not matched to a gene: 5. DNA of the CDR3: TGCGCCAGCAGCCAACCCGGGACAGGGGGTAACGAGCAGTACTTC. Translating it yields CASSQPGTGGNEQYF.

This clone was observed once. The junction shows a germline mismatch at one end, possibly a read error. This chain connects TRBV6-1 to TRBJ2-3, with a weak D call TRBD1 (6 bases). The CDR3 runs 16 residues. CDR1 and CDR2 (germline): MNHNS, SASEGT. The CDR3 region has the DNA TGTGCCAGCAGTGAACTGGACAGTCGAAGCGGCGGATACGCAGTATTT. As protein: CASSELDSRSGGYAVF.